This is a list of T cell receptor beta chains from one sample in a study of blood T cell repertoires in COVID-19. Here immunoSEQ multiplex PCR was the method, and the copy in TCRdb shows in-frame clones only, minus some. The profile covers about 220,000 clones, with around 84% appearing a single time and about 5.1% taken by the ten largest. The sample taken for sequencing was peripheral blood. These receptors were taken from an older woman who had recovered from COVID-19. The CDR3 runs from the conserved cysteine through the conserved F or W. Fields, in order: V gene, D gene, J gene, CDR3 protein. The D gene is left open where the match is weak.

TRBV10-2,TRBD2,TRBJ2-7,CASKPLQGLAASYEQYF
TRBV10-2,TRBD2,TRBJ2-3,CASSENSGGLSGTDTQYF
TRBV7-8,NA,TRBJ2-2,CASSRSGQTNTGELFF
TRBV7-9,TRBD1,TRBJ1-1,CASSLAGDSQGAFF
TRBV6-4,NA,TRBJ2-1,CASSYEGSYNEQFF
TRBV6-5,NA,TRBJ1-2,CASSRGSSEGYTF
TRBV6-1,NA,TRBJ2-7,CASSESLSYEQYF
TRBV11-2,NA,TRBJ1-6,CASSLDRVNSPLHF
TRBV9,NA,TRBJ1-4,CASSAQATNEKLFF
TRBV2,TRBD1,TRBJ2-7,CASSEALWGQKYEQYF
TRBV3-1/TRBV3-2,NA,TRBJ1-2,CASSQDTPNYGYTF
TRBV5-1,TRBD2,TRBJ2-3,CASSFAGGSTDTQYF
TRBV28,NA,TRBJ1-6,CASTTWSGGSPLHF
TRBV2,TRBD2,TRBJ2-6,CASSGGRAGANVLTF
TRBV18,NA,TRBJ2-3,CASSPSGTRSTDTQYF
TRBV9,TRBD2,TRBJ2-3,CASSVAVAGGPTDTQYF
TRBV13,NA,TRBJ2-1,CASSLARGRGNEQFF
TRBV5-6,TRBD2,TRBJ2-7,CASSSRLAGGYEQYF
TRBV5-4,TRBD1,TRBJ2-3,CASSTGGQVNTLNTQYF
TRBV5-1,TRBD1,TRBJ1-1,CASSLGQGRTEAFF
TRBV19,NA,TRBJ2-3,CASSKGLTDTQYF
TRBV3-1/TRBV3-2,NA,TRBJ2-3,CASSGLADTDTQYF
TRBV7-9,TRBD1,TRBJ2-1,CASSPRGQVNNEQFF
TRBV5-6,TRBD2,TRBJ2-1,CASSRTSSYNEQFF
TRBV20-1,NA,TRBJ2-7,CSASSGYDEQYF
TRBV5-4,TRBD2,TRBJ2-1,CASTRGASGSSYNEQFF
TRBV16,NA,TRBJ2-7,CASSQSRDEQYF
TRBV5-4,NA,TRBJ2-6,CASSLQQAGANVLTF
TRBV5-6,NA,TRBJ2-7,CASSLPPPGYEQYF
TRBV3-1/TRBV3-2,TRBD1,TRBJ2-7,CASSQAPWRTGGHEQYF
TRBV2,NA,TRBJ1-5,CASSVEGSYNQPQHF
TRBV5-1,TRBD1,TRBJ2-7,CASSWNMTGTYEQYF
TRBV6-5,NA,TRBJ1-1,CASSLRGGADTEAFF
TRBV7-9,TRBD1,TRBJ1-5,CASSLRDRGPQHF
TRBV28,NA,TRBJ2-5,CASSPLSRGKETQYF
TRBV18,NA,TRBJ1-1,CASSPGGGRYTEAFF
TRBV2,NA,TRBJ2-7,CASRLTRSRDEQYF
TRBV9,TRBD2,TRBJ2-3,CASSASGLDTQYF
TRBV2,TRBD2,TRBJ2-1,CASSGLTSGGSNEQFF
TRBV2,NA,TRBJ1-1,CASNYPLRENTEAFF
TRBV7-2,NA,TRBJ1-6,CASSWYTGQLYNSPLHF
TRBV7-4,NA,TRBJ1-5,CASSTYNREDLGQPQHF
TRBV6-5,NA,TRBJ2-3,CASRPDTYTDTQYF